The next 9 T cell receptor beta chains were all read from a single sample in a study of T cell responses to AZD1222 COVID-19 vaccine. Sequenced by immunoSEQ multiplex PCR; TCRdb stores in-frame clones only, minus some. The sample has 150,000 to 200,000 clones; just under 90% are singletons. The material sequenced was peripheral blood, taken 28 days after the second dose of the MenACWY control vaccine. These receptors came from an adult who received the MenACWY meningococcal vaccine as a control.

V is TRBV7-6 and J is TRBJ1-3; weak D call: TRBD1 (6 bases). Trimming stripped 1 base from V and 5 bases from J, with 15 bases between. From germline, CDR1 is SGHVS and CDR2 FNYEAQ. CDR3 length: 16 amino acids. The CDR3 nucleotides read TGTGCCAGCAGCTTAGAGGCAGGGGCAGAAAGAAACACCATATATTTT. As protein: CASSLEAGAERNTIYF.

The chain has TRBV19 and TRBJ1-3, with unresolved D. Trimming removed 9 bases from V and 4 bases from J, with 16 bases in between. Germline CDR1 reads LNHDA; CDR2 reads SQIVND (reference sequence). The CDR3 has 14 amino acids. The CDR3 sequence is CASSPTVPGNTIYF. CDR3 bases: TGTGCCAGCTCACCGACGGTCCCCGGAAACACCATATATTTT.

The gene calls are TRBV9 and TRBJ2-7; 11 nucleotides align to TRBD2. This CDR3 contains 17 residues. Trimming cost V 3 bases and J 4 bases; bases outside gene matches: 12. The germline V gene encodes CDR1 SGDLS and CDR2 YYNGEE. The CDR3 region has the DNA TGTGCCAGCAGCGCCGCTCCCCTAGCGGGAGGAGGGTACGAGCAGTACTTC. Protein: CASSAAPLAGGGYEQYF.

The genes are TRBV6-2 or TRBV6-3 and TRBJ2-1; D perhaps matches TRBD2 (6 bases). Trimming cost V 5 bases and J 4 bases, with 12 bases left between them. There are 14 residues in the CDR3. The germline CDR1 and CDR2 sequences are MNHEY and SVGEGT. CDR3 residues: CASSPRLGYNEQFF. In DNA, the CDR3 is TGTGCCAGCAGTCCCAGACTAGGTTACAATGAGCAGTTCTTC.

The chain employs TRBV5-1 and TRBJ2-3, with TRBD2 matching over 8 bases. There are 17 residues in the CDR3. Germline V lookup: CDR1 SGHRS, CDR2 YFSETQ. Trimming removed 1 base from V and 3 bases from J; junction bases left unmatched: 10. CDR3 sequence (DNA): TGCGCCAGCAGCTTGCTGGCTAGCGGGTTGGGGACAGATACGCAGTATTTT. It yields the protein CASSLLASGLGTDTQYF.

For this clone: This specimen includes other DNA sequences encoding the same CDR3. V usage is TRBV7-2 and J usage is TRBJ1-5, with D unresolved. Germline V gene data show CDR1 as SGHTA and CDR2 as FQGNSA. The CDR3 totals 13 residues. V lost 3 bases, J lost 6 bases, and 9 bases lay in between. CDR3 sequence: CASSFGEGQPQHF. CDR3 DNA sequence: TGTGCCAGCAGCTTCGGGGAGGGTCAGCCCCAGCATTTT. The entire variable domain, with the rest obtained from reference TRBV7-2 and TRBJ1-5, is as follows: GAGVSQSPSNKVTEKGKDVELRCDPISGHTALYWYRQSLGQGLEFLIYFQGNSAPDKSGLPSDRFSAERTGGSVSTLTIQRTQQEDSAVYLCASSFGEGQPQHFGDGTRLSIL.

This chain uses TRBV7-2 with TRBJ2-7; 12 positions agree with TRBD2. Germline loops: CDR1 SGHTA, CDR2 FQGNSA. V lost 0 bases, J lost 4 bases, and 7 bases stayed unmatched. The CDR3 is 17 residues long. CDR3 amino acids: CASSLAAGTSGQYEQYF. As DNA, the CDR3 is TGTGCCAGCAGCTTAGCAGCGGGGACTAGCGGGCAGTACGAGCAGTACTTC.

CDR3 sequence (DNA): TGTGCCAGCAGTTACGGGGGGGCAGGGGCTGAAGCTTTCTTT. It is translated as CASSYGGAGAEAFF. The rearrangement links TRBV6-2 or TRBV6-3 to TRBJ1-1; tentative D call: TRBD1 (6 bases). The CDR3 sequence is 14 residues long. The germline gives CDR1 MNHEY, CDR2 SVGEGT. Trimming left V 2 bases short and J 6 bases short, with 13 bases between.

The V and J genes are TRBV7-8 and TRBJ2-7; possibly TRBD2 for D (6 bases). This CDR3 comprises 12 residues. From germline, CDR1 is SGHVS and CDR2 FQNEAQ. V lost 1 base and J 6 bases, leaving 7 bases between the germline ends. The CDR3 region has the DNA TGTGCCAGCAGCTTAGGGGGGGTCGAGCAGTACTTC. Encoded protein: CASSLGGVEQYF.